A selection of T cell receptor beta chains follows, all from one sample in a study of early T cells in non-severe SARS-CoV-2 infection. TCRdb reanalysed the 5' RACE reads using MiXCR and keeps one entry per CDR3 protein. This table holds about 81,000 distinct CDR3 sequences, 14% to 15% found once. Sequenced input: whole blood. These receptors were collected from an adult who was a healthcare worker with PCR-confirmed SARS-CoV-2 infection or an uninfected control (not recorded which). CDR3s include the opening cysteine and the closing phenylalanine or tryptophan. A D gene is named only where the DNA matches it firmly. The size of a clone is reported for some rows only, either as once, few or many, or as a class for expanded clones.

d_call	cdr3_length	v_call	clone_size	j_call	cdr3_nt	cdr3_aa
TRBD1	16	TRBV20-1	few	TRBJ2-5	TGCAGTGCTAGACCCCCAGGGGGTTTCCGGGTGGAGACCCAGTACTTC	CSARPPGGFRVETQYF
TRBD1	18	TRBV5-1	few	TRBJ2-7	TGCGCCAGCAGCTCATTCCGACAGGGGTCGGTGGGTAGCTACGAGCAGTACTTC	CASSSFRQGSVGSYEQYF
NA	15	TRBV27	few	TRBJ2-7	TGTGCCAGCAGTTCGGGACGGACGCCCACCTACGAGCAGTACTTC	CASSSGRTPTYEQYF
NA	16	TRBV7-9	many	TRBJ2-3	TGTGCCAGCAGCTTTTTGTCGGGGCTAAGCACAGATACGCAGTATTTT	CASSFLSGLSTDTQYF
NA	13	TRBV25-1	many	TRBJ2-2	TGTGCCAGCAGGGGACTCCTCACCGGGGAGCTGTTTTTT	CASRGLLTGELFF
NA	14	TRBV5-6	many	TRBJ1-1	TGTGCCAGCAGCCCTTCCGGCTTTCGCTCGGAAGCTTTCTTT	CASSPSGFRSEAFF
TRBD1	13	TRBV7-2	few	TRBJ2-1	TGTGCCAGCAGCACCAAGACAGGGAATGAGCAGTTCTTC	CASSTKTGNEQFF
NA	12	TRBV29-1	NA	TRBJ1-2	TGCAGCGTTGTACAGGACGACTATGGCTACACCTTC	CSVVQDDYGYTF
NA	15	TRBV6-6	NA	TRBJ1-1	TGTGCCAGCATTTCGGACCTGGGGGGTTGGACTGAAGCTTTCTTT	CASISDLGGWTEAFF
TRBD2	15	TRBV5-4	NA	TRBJ2-3	TGTGCCAGCAGCTCGCTAGCGGAGAGCACAGATACGCAGTATTTT	CASSSLAESTDTQYF
TRBD1	16	TRBV4-2	few	TRBJ2-2	TGTGCCAGCAGCCCCCACGGGACAGGGGCCACCGGGGAGCTGTTTTTT	CASSPHGTGATGELFF
NA	12	TRBV7-8	NA	TRBJ2-7	TGTGCCAGCAGCTTTTCCGGGGAAGGGCAGTACTTC	CASSFSGEGQYF
NA	15	TRBV5-1	many	TRBJ2-4	TGCGCCAGCAGACCTTCAAGGGACTTGTCAAACATTCAGTACTTC	CASRPSRDLSNIQYF
NA	14	TRBV2	NA	TRBJ1-1	TGTGCCAGCAGCCCTTTTGCAGGGGACACTGAAGCTTTCTTT	CASSPFAGDTEAFF
NA	13	TRBV6-2/TRBV6-3	few	TRBJ1-3	TGTGCCAGCATTGAGTCTTCTGGAAACACCATATATTTT	CASIESSGNTIYF
NA	11	TRBV29-1	few	TRBJ2-5	TGCAGCGAAACGCAGGGAGAGACCCAGTACTTC	CSETQGETQYF
NA	14	TRBV12-3/TRBV12-4	few	TRBJ1-6	TGTGCCAGCAAGGGGAGCTCCTATAATTCACCCCTCCACTTT	CASKGSSYNSPLHF
TRBD2	17	TRBV9	NA	TRBJ2-1	TGTGCCAGCAGCCCCTGGACTAGCGGGGGGATCGTAAATGAGCAGTTCTTC	CASSPWTSGGIVNEQFF
NA	13	TRBV12-3/TRBV12-4	NA	TRBJ1-2	TGTGCCAGCACCAGGCAACTTACAGGGGGCTACACCTTC	CASTRQLTGGYTF
TRBD2	14	TRBV6-5	NA	TRBJ2-1	TGTGCCAGCAGTTACTCATCCGGGGAGGGTGAGCAGTTCTTC	CASSYSSGEGEQFF
NA	15	TRBV3-1	NA	TRBJ2-1	TGTGCCAGCAGCCAAGATGACAGCTCCTACAATGAGCAGTTCTTC	CASSQDDSSYNEQFF
NA	13	TRBV2	many	TRBJ1-1	TGTGCCAGCGGACGTCACGAAAACACTGAAGCTTTCTTT	CASGRHENTEAFF
NA	15	TRBV7-2	many	TRBJ2-5	TGTGCCAGCAGCTTAGTATCCGGGAACCAAGAGACCCAGTACTTC	CASSLVSGNQETQYF
NA	13	TRBV12-3/TRBV12-4	NA	TRBJ1-1	TGTGCCAGCAGTTTTTCAGGGAACACTGAAGCTTTCTTT	CASSFSGNTEAFF
NA	13	TRBV28	NA	TRBJ2-3	TGTGCCAGCAATACCGGGCACCTCGATACGCAGTATTTT	CASNTGHLDTQYF
NA	11	TRBV12-3/TRBV12-4	many	TRBJ1-1	TGTGCCAGCAGTTTACAGGGTGAAGCTTTCTTT	CASSLQGEAFF
NA	13	TRBV12-3/TRBV12-4	few	TRBJ1-2	TGTGCCAGCAGCTCAGGACCATCCTATGGCTACACCTTC	CASSSGPSYGYTF
NA	12	TRBV2	few	TRBJ2-7	TGTGCCAGCAGTGAATTGGCCTACGAGCAGTACTTC	CASSELAYEQYF
TRBD2	13	TRBV2	few	TRBJ2-3	TGTGCCGATGGACTAGCAGGAACAGATACGCAGTATTTT	CADGLAGTDTQYF
NA	14	TRBV6-1	few	TRBJ2-1	TGTGCCAGCAGTGATGGGGACTTTTCCAATGAGCAGTTCTTC	CASSDGDFSNEQFF
NA	13	TRBV6-6	few	TRBJ1-3	TGTGCCAGCGGAGCAGGGGAACTAAACACCATATATTTT	CASGAGELNTIYF
TRBD1	17	TRBV6-1	NA	TRBJ2-2	TGTGCCAGCAGTGAGCCCAGGGACAGGTTTTCAATCGGGGAGCTGTTTTTT	CASSEPRDRFSIGELFF
NA	14	TRBV7-2	NA	TRBJ1-2	TGTGCCAGCAGCATTAGACAGGCGCACTATGGCTACACCTTC	CASSIRQAHYGYTF
NA	17	TRBV6-6	NA	TRBJ2-2	TGTGCCAGCAGTTACTCGCGGGCGGCAGGGAACACCGGGGAGCTGTTTTTT	CASSYSRAAGNTGELFF
TRBD1	16	TRBV29-1	few	TRBJ2-3	TGCAGCGTTGAGGGTAGTCAGGGGGCGCGCACAGATACGCAGTATTTT	CSVEGSQGARTDTQYF
NA	14	TRBV29-1	NA	TRBJ2-6	TGCAGCGTTGAGACGGACTCTGGGGCCAACGTCCTGACTTTC	CSVETDSGANVLTF
TRBD1	14	TRBV30	NA	TRBJ1-2	TGTGCCTGGAGTACTATTCAGACAGGGAATGGCTACACCTTC	CAWSTIQTGNGYTF
TRBD2	17	TRBV9	few	TRBJ2-5	TGTGCCAGCAGCCGCCCTAGCGGGGGGGCCTACCAAGAGACCCAGTACTTC	CASSRPSGGAYQETQYF
NA	14	TRBV12-3/TRBV12-4	many	TRBJ2-7	TGTGCCAGCAGCGCGACTATCAACTCCTACGAGCAGTACTTC	CASSATINSYEQYF
NA	15	TRBV9	NA	TRBJ1-2	TGTGCCAGCAGCGTACTACTGACACCAACCTATGGCTACACCTTC	CASSVLLTPTYGYTF
NA	14	TRBV12-3/TRBV12-4	NA	TRBJ2-7	TGTGCCAGCAGTTTCGGGGGCACCTCCTACGAGCAGTACTTC	CASSFGGTSYEQYF
NA	15	TRBV27	few	TRBJ2-3	TGTGCCAGCAGCCTCACGGATTTGGGCACAGATACGCAGTATTTT	CASSLTDLGTDTQYF
NA	12	TRBV20-1	NA	TRBJ2-5	TGCAGTGCTGGAGAGCTGCAAGAGACCCAGTACTTC	CSAGELQETQYF
NA	13	TRBV7-9	few	TRBJ2-3	TGTGCCAGCAGCGGAACTAGCACAGATACGCAGTATTTT	CASSGTSTDTQYF
NA	14	TRBV12-3/TRBV12-4	NA	TRBJ1-1	TGTGCCAGCAGAACTTCCAGACGGGGAACTGAAGCTTTCTTT	CASRTSRRGTEAFF
TRBD2	14	TRBV13	NA	TRBJ2-2	TGTGCCAGCAGCCTGCGGGGGGCCACCGGGGAGCTGTTTTTT	CASSLRGATGELFF
NA	11	TRBV6-5	NA	TRBJ1-3	TGTGCCAGCTCTAGGGGGGACACCATATATTTT	CASSRGDTIYF
TRBD1	12	TRBV6-1	NA	TRBJ1-2	TGTGCCAGCAGGGGACAGAATTATGGCTACACCTTC	CASRGQNYGYTF
NA	13	TRBV29-1	NA	TRBJ1-5	TGCAGCGTTGGGGGAGGGGGAAATCAGCCCCAGCATTTT	CSVGGGGNQPQHF
NA	12	TRBV11-2	few	TRBJ2-1	TGTGCCAGCAGCTTAACCACCGTGAAGCAGTTCTTC	CASSLTTVKQFF
NA	12	TRBV10-3	NA	TRBJ2-7	TGTGCCTCCGGGCAGGGAAACTACGAGCAGTACTTC	CASGQGNYEQYF
NA	15	TRBV14	few	TRBJ2-1	TGTGCCAGCAGCCCATATACAGGGACGTACAATGAGCAGTTCTTC	CASSPYTGTYNEQFF
TRBD1	16	TRBV6-6	NA	TRBJ2-3	TGTGCCAGCAGTATTGCCGGGACAGGTAGCACAGATACGCAGTATTTT	CASSIAGTGSTDTQYF
NA	16	TRBV2	many	TRBJ1-6	TGTGCCAGCAACTCCAGGGCCACATCCTATAATTCACCCCTCCACTTT	CASNSRATSYNSPLHF
NA	15	TRBV29-1	NA	TRBJ2-3	TGCAGCGTTGAAGGTTTGGGCAGGGGGGCAGATACGCAGTATTTT	CSVEGLGRGADTQYF